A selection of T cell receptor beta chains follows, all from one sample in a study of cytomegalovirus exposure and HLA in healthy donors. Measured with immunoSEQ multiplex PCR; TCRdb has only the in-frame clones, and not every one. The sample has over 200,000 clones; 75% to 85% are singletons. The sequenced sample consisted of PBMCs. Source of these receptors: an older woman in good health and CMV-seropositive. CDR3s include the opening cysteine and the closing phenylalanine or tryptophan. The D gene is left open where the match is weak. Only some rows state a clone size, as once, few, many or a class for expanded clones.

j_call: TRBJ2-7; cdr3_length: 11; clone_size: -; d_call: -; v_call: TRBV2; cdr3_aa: CASSSGSGLYF; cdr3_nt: TGTGCCAGCAGTTCTGGCTCCGGACTGTACTTC
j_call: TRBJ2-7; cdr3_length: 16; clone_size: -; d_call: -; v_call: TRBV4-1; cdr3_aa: CASSQDLELRSYEQYF; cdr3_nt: TGCGCCAGCAGCCAAGATTTGGAGCTACGATCCTACGAGCAGTACTTC
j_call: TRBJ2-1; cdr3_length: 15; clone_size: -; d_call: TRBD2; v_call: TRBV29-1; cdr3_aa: CSVDFGLAGSNEQFF; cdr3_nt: TGCAGCGTTGATTTTGGTCTAGCGGGGTCAAATGAGCAGTTCTTC
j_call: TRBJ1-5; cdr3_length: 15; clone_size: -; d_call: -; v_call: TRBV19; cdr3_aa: CASREEGRRNQPQHF; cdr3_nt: TGTGCCAGTAGAGAGGAGGGACGGAGAAATCAGCCCCAGCATTTT
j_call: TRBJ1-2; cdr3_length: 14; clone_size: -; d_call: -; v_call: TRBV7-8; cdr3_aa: CASSLGGDLYGYTF; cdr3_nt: TGTGCCAGCAGCTTAGGGGGGGACCTTTATGGCTACACCTTC
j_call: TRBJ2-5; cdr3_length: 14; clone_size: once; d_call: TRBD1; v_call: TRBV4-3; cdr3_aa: CASSQGQGAETQYF; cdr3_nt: TGCGCCAGCAGCCAAGGACAGGGGGCTGAGACCCAGTACTTC
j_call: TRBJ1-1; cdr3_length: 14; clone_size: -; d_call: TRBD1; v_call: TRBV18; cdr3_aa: CASSSGTGRTEAFF; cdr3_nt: TGTGCCAGCTCATCGGGGACAGGGCGGACTGAAGCTTTCTTT
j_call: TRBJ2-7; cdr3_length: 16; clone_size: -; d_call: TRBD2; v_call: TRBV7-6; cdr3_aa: CASSSLGGAGSYEQYF; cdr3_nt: TGTGCCAGCAGCTCCCTCGGGGGGGCAGGGTCCTACGAGCAGTACTTC
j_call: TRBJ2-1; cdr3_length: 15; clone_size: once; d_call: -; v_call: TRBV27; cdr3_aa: CASRQRARHSGEQFF; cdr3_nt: TGTGCCAGCAGGCAGCGGGCGCGTCACTCTGGGGAGCAGTTCTTC
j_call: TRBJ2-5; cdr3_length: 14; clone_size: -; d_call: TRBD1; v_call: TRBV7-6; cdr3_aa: CASSYGQGQETQYF; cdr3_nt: TGTGCCAGCAGCTACGGACAGGGACAGGAGACCCAGTACTTC
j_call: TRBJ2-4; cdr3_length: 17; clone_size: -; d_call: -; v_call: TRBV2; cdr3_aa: CASSVAGKWGDKNIQYF; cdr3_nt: TGTGCCAGCAGCGTAGCAGGGAAATGGGGTGACAAAAACATTCAGTACTTC
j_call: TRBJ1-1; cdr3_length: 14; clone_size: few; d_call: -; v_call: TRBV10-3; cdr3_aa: CAIRGEVWNTEAFF; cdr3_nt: TGTGCCATCAGAGGGGAAGTTTGGAACACTGAAGCTTTCTTT
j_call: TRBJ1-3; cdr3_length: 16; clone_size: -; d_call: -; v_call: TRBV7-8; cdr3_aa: CASSLGAGLGGNTIYF; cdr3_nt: TGTGCCAGCAGCTTAGGGGCAGGGCTTGGAGGAAACACCATATATTTT
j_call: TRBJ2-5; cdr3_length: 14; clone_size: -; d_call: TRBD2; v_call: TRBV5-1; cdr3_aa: CASSLSGGKETQYF; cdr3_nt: TGCGCCAGCAGCTTGAGCGGGGGCAAAGAGACCCAGTACTTC
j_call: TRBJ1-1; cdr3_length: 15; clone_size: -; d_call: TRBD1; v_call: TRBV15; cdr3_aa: CATSRGGQGPTEAFF; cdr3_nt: TGTGCCACCAGCAGAGGGGGACAGGGACCCACTGAAGCTTTCTTT
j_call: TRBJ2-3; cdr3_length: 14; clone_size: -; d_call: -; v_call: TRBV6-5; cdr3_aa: CASSLQGLGDTQYF; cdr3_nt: TGTGCCAGCAGCCTACAGGGCCTCGGGGATACGCAGTATTTT
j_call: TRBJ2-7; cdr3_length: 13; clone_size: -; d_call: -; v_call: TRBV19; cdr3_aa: CASRGEYPYEQYF; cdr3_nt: TGTGCCAGTAGGGGAGAATACCCCTACGAGCAGTACTTC
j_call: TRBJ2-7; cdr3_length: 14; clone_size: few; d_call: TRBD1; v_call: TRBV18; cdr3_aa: CASSPRQGAHEQYF; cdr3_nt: TGTGCCAGCTCACCACGGCAGGGGGCTCACGAGCAGTACTTC
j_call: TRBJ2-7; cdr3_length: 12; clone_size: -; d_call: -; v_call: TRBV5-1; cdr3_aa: CASSPTPYEQYF; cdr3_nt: TGCGCCAGCAGCCCGACACCCTACGAGCAGTACTTC
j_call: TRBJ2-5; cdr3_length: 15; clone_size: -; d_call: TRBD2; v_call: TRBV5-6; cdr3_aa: CASSFRAGGSETQYF; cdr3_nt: TGTGCCAGCAGCTTCCGAGCGGGAGGCAGTGAGACCCAGTACTTC
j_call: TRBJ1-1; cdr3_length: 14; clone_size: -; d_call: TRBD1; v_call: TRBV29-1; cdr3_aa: CSVSRQGVSTEAFF; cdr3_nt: TGCAGCGTCTCAAGACAGGGAGTAAGCACTGAAGCTTTCTTT
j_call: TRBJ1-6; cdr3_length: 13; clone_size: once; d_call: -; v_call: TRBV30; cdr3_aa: CAWMRVDNSPLHF; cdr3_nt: TGTGCCTGGATGAGGGTAGATAATTCACCCCTCCACTTT
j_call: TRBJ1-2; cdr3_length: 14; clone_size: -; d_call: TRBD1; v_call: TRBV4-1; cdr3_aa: CASSRLQGAYGYTF; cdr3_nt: TGCGCCAGCAGCCGACTACAGGGGGCCTATGGCTACACCTTC
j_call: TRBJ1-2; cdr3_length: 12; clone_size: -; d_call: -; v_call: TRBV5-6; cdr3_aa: CASSLQSGGYTF; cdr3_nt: TGTGCCAGCAGCTTACAGAGTGGTGGCTACACCTTC
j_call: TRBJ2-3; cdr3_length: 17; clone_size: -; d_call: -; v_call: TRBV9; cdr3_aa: CASSVGASRQNTDTQYF; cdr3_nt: TGTGCCAGCAGCGTAGGGGCTAGCAGACAAAACACAGATACGCAGTATTTT
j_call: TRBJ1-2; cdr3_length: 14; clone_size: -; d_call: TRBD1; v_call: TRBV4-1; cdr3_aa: CASSPTGGNYGYTF; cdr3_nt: TGCGCCAGCAGTCCGACAGGGGGGAACTATGGCTACACCTTC
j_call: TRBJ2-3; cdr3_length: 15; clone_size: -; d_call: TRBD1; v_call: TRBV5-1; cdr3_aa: CASSGWTGSTDTQYF; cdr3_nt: TGCGCCAGCAGCGGCTGGACAGGAAGCACAGATACGCAGTATTTT
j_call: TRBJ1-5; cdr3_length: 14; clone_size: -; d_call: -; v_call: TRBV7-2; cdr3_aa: CASNSQGLFQPQHF; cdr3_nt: TGTGCCAGCAACTCACAGGGATTATTTCAGCCCCAGCATTTT
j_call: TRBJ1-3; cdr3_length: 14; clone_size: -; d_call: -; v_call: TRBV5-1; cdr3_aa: CASKGSSGGNTIYF; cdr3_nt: TGCGCCAGCAAGGGATCATCGGGAGGAAACACCATATATTTT
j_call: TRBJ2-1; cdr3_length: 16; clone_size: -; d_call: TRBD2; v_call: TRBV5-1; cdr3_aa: CASSLGPSGSYNEQFF; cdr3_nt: TGCGCCAGCAGCTTGGGACCTAGCGGGAGCTACAATGAGCAGTTCTTC
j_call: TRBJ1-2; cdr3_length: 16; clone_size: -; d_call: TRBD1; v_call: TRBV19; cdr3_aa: CASSRGTGGVGYGYTF; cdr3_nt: TGTGCCAGTAGTAGAGGAACAGGGGGAGTTGGCTATGGCTACACCTTC
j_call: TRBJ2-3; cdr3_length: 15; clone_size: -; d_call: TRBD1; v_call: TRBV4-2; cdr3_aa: CASSRRDRGTDTQYF; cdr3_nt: TGTGCCAGCAGCCGCAGGGACAGGGGGACAGATACGCAGTATTTT
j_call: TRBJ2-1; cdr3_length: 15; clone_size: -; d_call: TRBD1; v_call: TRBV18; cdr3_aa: CASSPGTGGTGEQFF; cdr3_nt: TGTGCCAGCTCACCTGGGACAGGGGGTACGGGTGAGCAGTTCTTC
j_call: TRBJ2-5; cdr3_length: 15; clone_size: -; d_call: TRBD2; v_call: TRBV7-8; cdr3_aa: CASRVPASGQETQYF; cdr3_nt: TGTGCCAGCAGAGTCCCGGCTAGCGGGCAAGAGACCCAGTACTTC
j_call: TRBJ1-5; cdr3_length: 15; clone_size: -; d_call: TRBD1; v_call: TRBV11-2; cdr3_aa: CASSSDRGGNQPQHF; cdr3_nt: TGTGCCAGCAGTTCTGACAGGGGGGGTAACCAGCCCCAGCATTTT
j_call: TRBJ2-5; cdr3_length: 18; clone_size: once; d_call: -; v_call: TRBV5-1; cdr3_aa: CASSPGLGGGGGQETQYF; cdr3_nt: TGCGCCAGCAGCCCCGGCCTGGGGGGGGGAGGGGGGCAAGAGACCCAGTACTTC
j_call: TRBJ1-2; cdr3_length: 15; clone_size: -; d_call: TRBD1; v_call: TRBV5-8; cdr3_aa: CASSLNRGSDYGYTF; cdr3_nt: TGTGCCAGCAGCTTAAACAGGGGGTCGGACTATGGCTACACCTTC
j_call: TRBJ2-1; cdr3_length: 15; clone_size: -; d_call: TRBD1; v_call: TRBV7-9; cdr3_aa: CASSKGTGKLNEQFF; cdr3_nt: TGTGCCAGCAGCAAAGGGACAGGGAAGTTAAATGAGCAGTTCTTC
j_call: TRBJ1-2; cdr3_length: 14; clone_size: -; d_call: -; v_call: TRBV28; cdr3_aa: CASSPDRANYGYTF; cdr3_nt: TGTGCCAGCAGCCCGGACAGAGCTAACTATGGCTACACCTTC
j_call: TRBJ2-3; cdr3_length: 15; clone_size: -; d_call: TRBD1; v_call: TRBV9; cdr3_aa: CASSRSGTGQDTQYF; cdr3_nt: TGTGCCAGCAGCCGGTCCGGGACAGGGCAAGATACGCAGTATTTT
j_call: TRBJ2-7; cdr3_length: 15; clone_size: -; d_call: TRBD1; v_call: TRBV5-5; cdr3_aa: CASTLSTGGDYEQYF; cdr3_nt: TGTGCCAGCACCCTATCGACAGGGGGGGACTACGAGCAGTACTTC
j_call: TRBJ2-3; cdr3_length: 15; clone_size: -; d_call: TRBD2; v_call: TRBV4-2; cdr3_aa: CASRPSGGVTDTQYF; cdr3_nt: TGTGCCAGCAGACCCAGCGGGGGGGTCACAGATACGCAGTATTTT
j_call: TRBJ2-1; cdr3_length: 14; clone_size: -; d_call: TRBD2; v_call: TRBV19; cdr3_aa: CATDSSGAYNEQFF; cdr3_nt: TGTGCCACTGATTCTAGCGGGGCTTACAATGAGCAGTTCTTC
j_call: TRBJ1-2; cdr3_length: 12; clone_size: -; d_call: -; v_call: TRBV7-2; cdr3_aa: CASSSISYGYTF; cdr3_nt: TGTGCCAGCAGCTCCATTTCCTATGGCTACACCTTC
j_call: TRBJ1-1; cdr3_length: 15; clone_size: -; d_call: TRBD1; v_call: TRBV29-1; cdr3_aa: CSVEADRGRDTEAFF; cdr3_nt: TGCAGCGTTGAAGCGGACAGGGGAAGGGACACTGAAGCTTTCTTT
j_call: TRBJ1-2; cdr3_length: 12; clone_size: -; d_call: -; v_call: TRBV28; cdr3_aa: CASSFLRIGYTF; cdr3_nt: TGTGCCAGCAGTTTCCTCAGGATTGGCTACACCTTC
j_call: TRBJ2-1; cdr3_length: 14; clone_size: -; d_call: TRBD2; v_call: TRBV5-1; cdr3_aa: CASRLAENKNEQFF; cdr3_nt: TGCGCCAGCAGACTAGCGGAGAACAAAAATGAGCAGTTCTTC
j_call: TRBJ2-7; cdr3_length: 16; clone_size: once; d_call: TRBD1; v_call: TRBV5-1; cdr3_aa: CASSLGFRDRVREQYF; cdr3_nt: TGCGCCAGCAGCTTGGGTTTCCGGGACAGGGTTCGCGAGCAGTACTTC
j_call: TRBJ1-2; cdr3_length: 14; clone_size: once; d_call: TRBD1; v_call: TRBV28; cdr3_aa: CASSPGDRSYGYTF; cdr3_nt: TGTGCCAGCAGCCCTGGGGACAGGTCCTATGGCTACACCTTC
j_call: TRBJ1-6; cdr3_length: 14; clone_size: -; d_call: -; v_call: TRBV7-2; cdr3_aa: CASSLLTGGSPLHF; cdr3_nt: TGTGCCAGCAGCTTACTCACTGGGGGGTCACCCCTCCACTTT
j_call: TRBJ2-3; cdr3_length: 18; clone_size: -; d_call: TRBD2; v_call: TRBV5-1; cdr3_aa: CASSLGLAGGISTDTQYF; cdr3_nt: TGCGCCAGCAGCCTGGGACTAGCGGGAGGGATAAGCACAGATACGCAGTATTTT
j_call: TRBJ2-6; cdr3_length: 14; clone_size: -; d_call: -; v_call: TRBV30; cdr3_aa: CAWVTGSGANVLTF; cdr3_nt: TGTGCCTGGGTTACTGGCTCTGGGGCCAACGTCCTGACTTTC
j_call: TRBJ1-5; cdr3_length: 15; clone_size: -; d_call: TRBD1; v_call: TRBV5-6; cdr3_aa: CASSLTGGAGQPQHF; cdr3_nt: TGTGCCAGCAGTCTGACAGGGGGCGCGGGTCAGCCCCAGCATTTT
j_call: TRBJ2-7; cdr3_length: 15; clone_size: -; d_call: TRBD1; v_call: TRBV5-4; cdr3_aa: CASSLETGDSYEQYF; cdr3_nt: TGTGCCAGCAGCTTAGAGACAGGGGATTCCTACGAGCAGTACTTC
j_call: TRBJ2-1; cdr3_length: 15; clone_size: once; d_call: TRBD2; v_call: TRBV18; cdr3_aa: CASSPGLAGGHEQFF; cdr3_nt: TGTGCCAGCTCACCCGGACTAGCGGGGGGGCATGAGCAGTTCTTC
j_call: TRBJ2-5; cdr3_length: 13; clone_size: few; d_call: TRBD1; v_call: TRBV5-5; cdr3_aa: CASSTDRGETQYF; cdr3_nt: TGTGCCAGCAGCACGGACAGGGGAGAGACCCAGTACTTC
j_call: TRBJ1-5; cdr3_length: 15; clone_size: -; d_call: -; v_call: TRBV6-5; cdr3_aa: CASSYSPGRNQPQHF; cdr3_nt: TGTGCCAGCAGTTACTCGCCAGGGAGGAATCAGCCCCAGCATTTT
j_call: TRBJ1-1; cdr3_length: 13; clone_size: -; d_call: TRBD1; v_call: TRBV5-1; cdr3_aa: CASALAGGTEAFF; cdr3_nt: TGCGCCAGCGCCCTGGCAGGGGGAACTGAAGCTTTCTTT
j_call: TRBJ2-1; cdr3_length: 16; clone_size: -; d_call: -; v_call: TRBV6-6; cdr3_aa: CASRRGQSQPYNEQFF; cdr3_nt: TGTGCCAGCAGGAGGGGACAATCCCAACCCTACAATGAGCAGTTCTTC